Listed below are T cell receptor beta chains from one sample, sequenced in a study of shared clonotypes between healthy human individuals. The repertoire was sequenced with immunoSEQ multiplex PCR; TCRdb's copy has only in-frame clones and lacks some. The table has about 2.1 million clones, about 93% seen once; the top ten hold more than 1.5%. Sequencing was performed on naive CD8+ T cells from PBMCs. These receptors were collected from a man younger than 30 in good health. Some clones in this sample may be carry-over from other donors' samples. The CDR3 runs from the conserved cysteine through the conserved F or W. The D gene is left open where the match is weak. Clone size is stated in some rows and not others, as once, few, many or a class when expanded.

CASSIGGPYYGYTF,TGTGCCAGTAGTATTGGGGGCCCCTACTATGGCTACACCTTC,TRBV19,TRBJ1-2,-,-
CASSFLRTSGGNTGELFF,TGTGCCAGCAGCTTTTTACGGACTAGCGGGGGAAACACCGGGGAGCTGTTTTTT,TRBV7-8,TRBJ2-2,TRBD2,-
CAWSGTSYGYTF,TGTGCCTGGAGCGGGACGAGCTATGGCTACACCTTC,TRBV30,TRBJ1-2,-,few
CASSLFFGTKVRETQYF,TGTGCCAGCAGTTTATTCTTCGGGACGAAAGTGCGAGAGACCCAGTACTTC,TRBV27,TRBJ2-5,-,-
CASSTGTGNNQPQHF,TGTGCCAGTAGCACCGGGACAGGGAACAATCAGCCCCAGCATTTT,TRBV19,TRBJ1-5,TRBD1,-
CASSYNERDYEQYF,TGTGCCAGCAGTTACAATGAGCGGGACTACGAGCAGTACTTC,TRBV6-5,TRBJ2-7,TRBD2,-
CASSEAFTYEQYF,TGTGCCAGCAGTGAGGCTTTTACCTACGAGCAGTACTTC,TRBV6-1,TRBJ2-7,-,-
CASSIVGYEQYF,TGTGCCAGTAGTATAGTTGGCTACGAGCAGTACTTC,TRBV19,TRBJ2-7,-,-
CASSTYRISNQPQHF,TGTGCCAGTAGTACCTACAGGATTTCCAATCAGCCCCAGCATTTT,TRBV19,TRBJ1-5,-,-
CASLNGWEVNTEAFF,TGTGCCAGCCTGAACGGCTGGGAGGTGAACACTGAAGCTTTCTTT,TRBV6-6,TRBJ1-1,-,-
CASSGRVYDVSNQPQHF,TGTGCCAGTAGTGGCCGGGTATACGACGTTAGCAATCAGCCCCAGCATTTT,TRBV19,TRBJ1-5,-,few
CASSQASTGGPYEQYF,TGTGCCAGCAGCCAAGCTTCTACGGGAGGGCCCTACGAGCAGTACTTC,TRBV4-2,TRBJ2-7,TRBD2,-
CASSQVRTGEGFAEAFF,TGCGCCAGCAGCCAAGTTCGAACAGGGGAAGGGTTCGCTGAAGCTTTCTTT,TRBV4-1,TRBJ1-1,TRBD1,-
CASSSTGANEKLFF,TGTGCCAGCAGTTCGACAGGGGCTAATGAAAAACTGTTTTTT,TRBV27,TRBJ1-4,TRBD1,-
CATSRKRERDNEQFF,TGTGCCACCAGCAGGAAAAGGGAGCGGGACAATGAGCAGTTCTTC,TRBV15,TRBJ2-1,-,-
CASSPKDGNYNEQFF,TGTGCCAGCAGTCCTAAGGACGGAAACTACAATGAGCAGTTCTTC,TRBV28,TRBJ2-1,-,once
CASSPRGPEAFF,TGTGCCAGCAGTCCCAGGGGTCCTGAAGCTTTCTTT,TRBV11-2,TRBJ1-1,-,-
CASSHLPTGRTYEQYF,TGTGCCAGCAGCCACCTACCGACAGGGCGAACCTACGAGCAGTACTTC,TRBV4-2,TRBJ2-7,TRBD1,-
CASSSPGQGSEQYF,TGTGCCAGCAGCTCCCCGGGACAGGGAAGCGAGCAGTACTTC,TRBV11-2,TRBJ2-7,TRBD1,-
CASSLAGTGSEKLFF,TGTGCCAGCAGCTTAGCGGGGACAGGGAGTGAAAAACTGTTTTTT,TRBV7-2,TRBJ1-4,TRBD1,-
CASSLAGNRGHNEKLFF,TGCGCCAGCAGCTTGGCCGGGAACAGGGGGCACAATGAAAAACTGTTTTTT,TRBV5-1,TRBJ1-4,TRBD1,-
CASSDLAGVRNEQFF,TGTGCCAGCAGTGATCTAGCGGGAGTTCGGAATGAGCAGTTCTTC,TRBV25-1,TRBJ2-1,TRBD2,-
CASSPKGTSTDTQYF,TGTGCCAGCAGCCCCAAGGGCACAAGCACAGATACGCAGTATTTT,TRBV7-9,TRBJ2-3,-,-
CASGTGGTYEQYF,TGTGCCAGCGGGACAGGGGGGACCTACGAGCAGTACTTC,TRBV28,TRBJ2-7,TRBD1,-
CASRLLNRGGYTF,TGTGCCAGCAGGCTCCTCAATCGGGGGGGCTACACCTTC,TRBV28,TRBJ1-2,-,-
CAISSGRGRPYEQYF,TGTGCCATCAGTTCGGGTAGGGGTAGGCCCTACGAGCAGTACTTC,TRBV10-3,TRBJ2-7,-,-
CASSVPGHWGYEQYF,TGTGCCAGTAGTGTTCCGGGACATTGGGGCTACGAGCAGTACTTC,TRBV19,TRBJ2-7,-,-
CASSELRSSYNEQFF,TGCGCCAGCAGTGAGCTGCGGTCCTCCTACAATGAGCAGTTCTTC,TRBV10-1,TRBJ2-1,-,-
CAIRDTLDTEAFF,TGTGCCATCAGGGACACCTTGGACACTGAAGCTTTCTTT,TRBV10-3,TRBJ1-1,-,-
CASSRDTDTDTQYF,TGTGCCAGCAGTAGAGATACGGACACAGATACGCAGTATTTT,TRBV28,TRBJ2-3,-,-
CASSSTGVGDTQYF,TGTGCCAGCAGTTCCACAGGGGTGGGAGATACGCAGTATTTT,TRBV6-5,TRBJ2-3,TRBD1,-
CASGLQDNLYGYTF,TGTGCTAGTGGTTTGCAGGACAATCTCTATGGCTACACCTTC,TRBV12-5,TRBJ1-2,-,-
CASSRGTSGFNYNEQFF,TGTGCCAGCAGTCGCGGGACTAGCGGCTTTAACTACAATGAGCAGTTCTTC,TRBV28,TRBJ2-1,TRBD2,-
CASRHPPVAYGYTF,TGTGCCAGCAGGCACCCGCCGGTCGCCTATGGCTACACCTTC,TRBV28,TRBJ1-2,-,once
CASSLDRRETWGTGELFF,TGTGCCAGCAGCTTAGATCGGCGGGAGACTTGGGGCACCGGGGAGCTGTTTTTT,TRBV7-8,TRBJ2-2,TRBD2,-
CASKISRNTEAFF,TGTGCCAGCAAAATAAGCAGGAACACTGAAGCTTTCTTT,TRBV6-5,TRBJ1-1,-,-
CASSNPGGQETQYF,TGCGCCAGCAGCAACCCAGGGGGTCAAGAGACCCAGTACTTC,TRBV4-1,TRBJ2-5,TRBD1,-
CASSVYAGEGPHEQYF,TGCGCCAGCAGCGTTTATGCGGGAGAGGGACCCCACGAGCAGTACTTC,TRBV5-1,TRBJ2-7,TRBD2,-
CASSASGSRELFF,TGTGCCAGCAGTGCTAGCGGGAGTCGGGAGCTGTTTTTT,TRBV2,TRBJ2-2,TRBD2,-
CASSMANSYEQYF,TGTGCCAGTAGTATGGCAAACTCCTACGAGCAGTACTTC,TRBV19,TRBJ2-7,-,-
CASSLGAGEEPQHF,TGTGCCAGCAGCCTGGGGGCGGGCGAGGAGCCCCAGCATTTT,TRBV7-8,TRBJ1-5,-,-
CASSESRLAGKNIQYF,TGTGCCAGCAGTGAATCGAGACTAGCGGGAAAAAACATTCAGTACTTC,TRBV6-4,TRBJ2-4,TRBD2,-
CASSSRLAGGVVPAETQYF,TGCGCCAGCAGCTCCAGATTAGCGGGAGGGGTGGTGCCGGCAGAGACCCAGTACTTC,TRBV5-1,TRBJ2-5,TRBD2,-
CASSPSLRELFF,TGTGCCAGCAGCCCCTCCTTGAGAGAGCTGTTTTTT,TRBV7-9,TRBJ2-2,-,-
CASSSDGRGSTDTQYF,TGTGCCAGCAGTTCCGATGGCAGGGGGAGCACAGATACGCAGTATTTT,TRBV25-1,TRBJ2-3,TRBD1,-
CASSIAARTYEQYF,TGTGCCAGTAGTATAGCGGCCAGAACCTACGAGCAGTACTTC,TRBV19,TRBJ2-7,-,few
CASSGGATGPAKNIQYF,TGTGCCAGCAGTGGTGGTGCGACAGGTCCAGCCAAAAACATTCAGTACTTC,TRBV27,TRBJ2-4,-,-
CASSYKGRDKNTQYF,TGTGCCAGCAGTTACAAGGGGAGGGATAAGAATACCCAGTACTTC,TRBV6-6,TRBJ2-5,TRBD2,-
CASSSQDRGRDTEAFF,TGTGCCAGCAGCTCTCAGGACAGGGGGCGGGACACTGAAGCTTTCTTT,TRBV7-9,TRBJ1-1,TRBD1,-
CASNRRYEQYF,TGTGCCAGCAACCGACGGTACGAGCAGTACTTC,TRBV6-5,TRBJ2-7,-,-
CASSPQVGEQFF,TGTGCCAGCAGCCCCCAGGTTGGTGAGCAGTTCTTC,TRBV7-2,TRBJ2-1,-,-
CASSPTFYQETQYF,TGTGCCAGCAGCCCTACGTTTTATCAAGAGACCCAGTACTTC,TRBV7-6,TRBJ2-5,-,once